This TCR beta chain was retrieved from a study of T cell repertoires in cytomegalovirus infection. For the study at large: In the study, CMV epitopes included recently identified HLA-C-restricted and well-studied HLA-B-restricted ones. It was the public TCR beta signatures that indicated both CMV infection and matching HLA type. General study results and limits: Public TCR beta family frequency separated CMV-and-HLA carriers, including in an independent cohort. Dominating the ex vivo response were TCR beta clonotypes that were CMV-specific and HLA-C-restricted.

CDR3 length: 12 residues. From germline, CDR1 is SGHRS and CDR2 YFSETQ. V shed 5 bases, J shed 6 bases, and the junction held 3 bases outside the gene matches. This clonotype came up a few times. The target antigen is unknown. In TCRdb, the reads were re-called with MiXCR into one record per CDR3 protein. Of around 900,000 distinct CDR3 sequences listed, roughly 30% are singletons. The sequence was obtained from a human donor in good health (CMV status not recorded). Some clones in this sample may be carry-over from other donors' samples. The sequenced sample was cultured CD8+ T cells from PBMCs, obtained from culture after CMV antigen stimulation. V is TRBV5-1 and J is TRBJ2-3, with TRBD1 matching over 7 bases. CDR3 in amino acids: CASRDREDTQYF. The DNA of the CDR3 is TGCGCCAGCAGAGACAGGGAGGATACGCAGTATTTT.